Here is one TCR beta chain with its context. At one boundary the junction diverges from the germline segment, which might be a read error. This entry is derived from a study of shared clonotypes between healthy human individuals. Sequencing was performed with immunoSEQ multiplex PCR; in TCRdb, only in-frame clones are kept and a portion is missing. The table includes 1.5 million to 2.5 million clones, about 94% detected once. Cells designated naive CD8 were CD45RO-negative and were positively selected for CCR7, with terminally differentiated effector memory CD45RA+ cells excluded. The CDR3 spans 13 residues. Germline V gives CDR1 GTSNPN, CDR2 SVGIG (reference sequence).

Material for sequencing was naive CD8+ T cells sorted from blood. V and J are TRBV30 and TRBJ1-1, with D unclear. This sequence was found in a man aged 18 to 29 in good health. The CDR3 sequence: CAWCVLGDTEAFF. For the CDR3, the DNA is TGTGCCTGGTGTGTTTTGGGTGACACTGAAGCTTTCTTT.